This is a list of T cell receptor beta chains from one sample in a study of cytomegalovirus exposure and HLA in healthy donors. Measured with immunoSEQ multiplex PCR; TCRdb has only the in-frame clones, and not every one. The table includes some 130,000 clones, less than 85% detected once. The sequenced sample consisted of PBMCs. The receptors were gathered from a man aged 35-49 years in good health and CMV-seronegative. Both conserved end residues are part of each CDR3. A D gene is named only where the DNA matches it firmly. Clone sizes are given selectively: once, few, many, or a class where the clone is expanded.

abundance	d_gene	v_gene	j_gene	CDR3nt	CDR3aa
.	.	TRBV2	TRBJ2-5	TGTGCCAGCAGTGATAACCCAGGCCGAGAGACCCAGTACTTC	CASSDNPGRETQYF
.	.	TRBV5-1	TRBJ1-1	TGCGCCAGCAGTGCGGGGATGAACACTGAAGCTTTCTTT	CASSAGMNTEAFF
.	TRBD1	TRBV29-1	TRBJ1-2	TGCAGCGGCGGGACAGGGGGCTATGGCTACACCTTC	CSGGTGGYGYTF
.	.	TRBV5-1	TRBJ1-5	TGCGCCAGCAGCTTGGAGGGGCCGGGCAATCAGCCCCAGCATTTT	CASSLEGPGNQPQHF
.	.	TRBV19	TRBJ1-2	TGTGCCAGTAGTATAGGTTTACGGGAGAGGGGCTACACCTTC	CASSIGLRERGYTF
.	TRBD1	TRBV10-1	TRBJ2-7	TGCGCCAGCAGAGAGGGGACAGGATCCTACGAGCAGTACTTC	CASREGTGSYEQYF
.	.	TRBV28	TRBJ1-2	TGTGCCAGCAGTTCCCCCCAGGGGTTGGGTGGCTACACCTTC	CASSSPQGLGGYTF
few	.	TRBV6-5	TRBJ2-1	TGTGCCAGCAGTTATTCGGCTAGCGAGTACAATGAGCAGTTCTTC	CASSYSASEYNEQFF
.	TRBD1	TRBV5-1	TRBJ2-7	TGCGCCAGCAGTTCGGGACAGCGAGCCTACGAGCAGTACTTC	CASSSGQRAYEQYF
.	TRBD2	TRBV18	TRBJ2-2	TGTGCCAGCTCACCACCCTCGGGGGGCACCGGGGAGCTGTTTTTT	CASSPPSGGTGELFF
.	TRBD1	TRBV5-6	TRBJ2-7	TGTGCCAGCAGCTCCTATAAGGGACAGGGGGCGCGCGAGCAGTACTTC	CASSSYKGQGAREQYF
.	TRBD2	TRBV7-8	TRBJ2-7	TGTGCCAGCAGCTTAGTCGTTAGCGGGAGCTACGAGCAGTACTTC	CASSLVVSGSYEQYF
.	.	TRBV1	TRBJ2-5	TGCACCAGCAGCCAAGACGGGACTAAGGAGACCCAGTACTTC	CTSSQDGTKETQYF
few	.	TRBV6-5	TRBJ2-5	TGTGCCACCCAGAGAGGAGAGACCCAGTACTTC	CATQRGETQYF
few	TRBD1	TRBV19	TRBJ1-1	TGTGCCAGTACTCGACAGGGCTCGAACACTGAAGCTTTCTTT	CASTRQGSNTEAFF
.	.	TRBV2	TRBJ2-2	TGTGCCAGTAAACAAGGGGGTCCCGGGGAGCTGTTTTTT	CASKQGGPGELFF
.	TRBD2	TRBV6-5	TRBJ2-7	TGTGCCAGCAGTAAACTAGCGGGTTCGGGCTACGAGCAGTACTTC	CASSKLAGSGYEQYF
.	.	TRBV6-1	TRBJ1-3	TGTGCCAGCAGCCACCTGACAATCGGAAACACCATATATTTT	CASSHLTIGNTIYF
.	TRBD1	TRBV6-6	TRBJ1-6	TGTGCCAGCAGTTCGACAGGGGTGGCTTCACCCCTCCACTTT	CASSSTGVASPLHF
.	TRBD1	TRBV9	TRBJ2-2	TGTGCCAGCAGCGCGGACAGGGGGTCCGGGGAGCTGTTTTTT	CASSADRGSGELFF
.	.	TRBV5-6	TRBJ2-3	TGTGCCAGCAGCTTTTTCAGGGCGTCCCATAGCACAGATACGCAGTATTTT	CASSFFRASHSTDTQYF
few	TRBD1	TRBV7-8	TRBJ2-7	TGTGCCAGCAGCCCGGGACAGGGAATCGAGCAGTACTTC	CASSPGQGIEQYF
.	TRBD1	TRBV30	TRBJ1-5	TGTGCTTGGGGACAGGGGGCCTTTAGCAATCAGCCCCAGCATTTT	CAWGQGAFSNQPQHF
.	TRBD2	TRBV9	TRBJ2-2	TGTGCCAGCAGGGGCGGCGGGGGGACTACGAACACCGGGGAGCTGTTTTTT	CASRGGGGTTNTGELFF
.	.	TRBV30	TRBJ1-5	TGTGCCTGGAGTGTAGGGGGGGGCAATCAGCCCCAGCATTTT	CAWSVGGGNQPQHF
.	.	TRBV15	TRBJ2-5	TGTGCCACCAGCAGAGGTCAGCAAGAGACCCAGTACTTC	CATSRGQQETQYF
.	TRBD1	TRBV29-1	TRBJ2-4	TGCAGCGTTGGACAGGGCAACATTCAGTACTTC	CSVGQGNIQYF
.	.	TRBV7-9	TRBJ2-2	TGTGCCAGCAGCGGGGACTCGAACACCGGGGAGCTGTTTTTT	CASSGDSNTGELFF
few	TRBD1	TRBV28	TRBJ1-1	TGTGCCAGCAGTTTCCCCAAGACAGGGCAACGGAACACTGAAGCTTTCTTT	CASSFPKTGQRNTEAFF
.	TRBD2	TRBV7-6	TRBJ2-5	TGTGCCAGCAGGGGAGCGGGAGGGCAAGAGACCCAGTACTTC	CASRGAGGQETQYF
.	.	TRBV6-4	TRBJ1-5	TGTGCCAGCAGTCGAACAGGGCGCGAGAATCAGCCCCAGCATTTT	CASSRTGRENQPQHF
.	.	TRBV6-1	TRBJ1-3	TGTGCCAGCAATGAACGGAGCTACTCTGGAAACACCATATATTTT	CASNERSYSGNTIYF
.	TRBD1	TRBV6-5	TRBJ2-1	TGTGCCACCAAACCAGGGCAGGGGGCCTATGAGCAGTTCTTC	CATKPGQGAYEQFF
.	.	TRBV11-2	TRBJ1-1	TGTGCCAGCAGCCCAAGGGTAGGGGGAAGGAACACTGAAGCTTTCTTT	CASSPRVGGRNTEAFF
.	.	TRBV5-1	TRBJ2-7	TGCGCCAGCAGCTTGGACAGGGCATCTGGAGAGCAGTACTTC	CASSLDRASGEQYF
.	.	TRBV25-1	TRBJ2-5	TGTGCCAGCAGTGGGCCCGTGTACCAAGAGACCCAGTACTTC	CASSGPVYQETQYF
.	TRBD1	TRBV5-1	TRBJ1-6	TGCGCCAGCAGTTTACAGGGGGATTCACCCCTCCACTTT	CASSLQGDSPLHF
.	TRBD1	TRBV18	TRBJ2-3	TGTGCCAGCTCACGCGGACAGGGCGGACATAGCACAGATACGCAGTATTTT	CASSRGQGGHSTDTQYF
.	.	TRBV5-1	TRBJ1-1	TGCGCCAGCAGGGACAGAAAAACCACTGAAGCTTTCTTT	CASRDRKTTEAFF
.	.	TRBV5-8	TRBJ2-6	TGTGCCAGCAGCCGTGGGGCCAACGTCCTGACTTTC	CASSRGANVLTF
.	TRBD2	TRBV7-9	TRBJ2-3	TGTGCCAGCAGCTTAGGGGTGGCGGGAGGCACAGATACGCAGTATTTT	CASSLGVAGGTDTQYF
.	TRBD2	TRBV5-4	TRBJ2-1	TGTGCCAGCAGCCTGGGGGTAGCGGGGGGGCAAGGTACTGAGCAGTTCTTC	CASSLGVAGGQGTEQFF
.	.	TRBV2	TRBJ2-7	TGTGCCAGCAACGGGGAGGGGGGGCACCGAGGGAACGAGCAGTACTTC	CASNGEGGHRGNEQYF
.	.	TRBV11-2	TRBJ1-5	TGTGCCAGCAGCCACCTAGGCCAGCCCCAGCATTTT	CASSHLGQPQHF
.	.	TRBV5-4	TRBJ1-1	TGTGCCAGCAGCCCCGGGGGGAGCATGAACACTGAAGCTTTCTTT	CASSPGGSMNTEAFF
.	.	TRBV5-4	TRBJ1-1	TGTGCCAGCAGAGTGGACAGCATGAACACTGAAGCTTTCTTT	CASRVDSMNTEAFF
.	.	TRBV30	TRBJ1-1	TGTGCCTGGAGTGGGGAGCGGAACCCGATGAACACTGAAGCTTTCTTT	CAWSGERNPMNTEAFF
.	.	TRBV10-1	TRBJ1-1	TGCGCCAGCAGTGAGACGCGGGGAGCTGAAGCTTTCTTT	CASSETRGAEAFF
.	.	TRBV7-9	TRBJ2-7	TGTGCCAGCAGCACTGGACAGACAGGTTTTTACGAGCAGTACTTC	CASSTGQTGFYEQYF
.	TRBD1	TRBV9	TRBJ1-6	TGTGCCAGCAGCGTACAACAGGGGGGGAATTCACCCCTCCACTTT	CASSVQQGGNSPLHF